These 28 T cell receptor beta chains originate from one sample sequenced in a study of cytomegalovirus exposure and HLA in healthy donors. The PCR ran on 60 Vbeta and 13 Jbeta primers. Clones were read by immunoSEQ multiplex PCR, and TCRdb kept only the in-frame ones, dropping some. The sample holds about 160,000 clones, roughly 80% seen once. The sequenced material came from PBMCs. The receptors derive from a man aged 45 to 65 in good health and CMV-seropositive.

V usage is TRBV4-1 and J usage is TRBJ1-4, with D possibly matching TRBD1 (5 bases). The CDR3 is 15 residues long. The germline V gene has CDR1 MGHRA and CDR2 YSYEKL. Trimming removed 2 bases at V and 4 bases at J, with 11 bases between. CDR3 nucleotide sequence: TGCGCCAGCAGCCAACCACAGGAGGGTAATGAAAAACTGTTTTTT. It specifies CASSQPQEGNEKLFF.

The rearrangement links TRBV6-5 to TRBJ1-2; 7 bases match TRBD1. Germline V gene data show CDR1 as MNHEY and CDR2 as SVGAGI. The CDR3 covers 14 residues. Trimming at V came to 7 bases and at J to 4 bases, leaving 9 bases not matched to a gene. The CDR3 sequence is CASTPGQRIYGYTF. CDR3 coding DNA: TGTGCCAGCACCCCGGGACAGCGGATCTATGGCTACACCTTC.

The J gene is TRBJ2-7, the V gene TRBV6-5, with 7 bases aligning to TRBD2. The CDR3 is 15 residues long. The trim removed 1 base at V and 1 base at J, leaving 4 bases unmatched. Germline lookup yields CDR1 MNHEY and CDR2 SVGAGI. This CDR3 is CASSYFGGTSYEQYF. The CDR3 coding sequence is TGTGCCAGCAGTTACTTCGGGGGGACTTCCTACGAGCAGTACTTC.

Written as DNA, the CDR3 is TGTGCCAGTACGCAGGGGGCGCGAGGCGAGCAGTACTTC. It translates to CASTQGARGEQYF. The gene calls are TRBV19 and TRBJ2-7; 8 positions agree with TRBD1. Germline CDR1 LNHDA, CDR2 SQIVND (reference sequence). The junction had 8 bases not matched to a gene; V was cut back by 7 bases and J by 6 bases. This CDR3 is 13 amino acids long.

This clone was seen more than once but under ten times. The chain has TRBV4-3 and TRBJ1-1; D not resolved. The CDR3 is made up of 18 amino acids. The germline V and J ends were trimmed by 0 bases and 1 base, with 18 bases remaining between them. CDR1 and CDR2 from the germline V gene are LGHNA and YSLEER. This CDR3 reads CASSQEPITDKPNTEAFF. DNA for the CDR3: TGCGCCAGCAGCCAAGAACCTATAACAGACAAACCGAACACTGAAGCTTTCTTT.

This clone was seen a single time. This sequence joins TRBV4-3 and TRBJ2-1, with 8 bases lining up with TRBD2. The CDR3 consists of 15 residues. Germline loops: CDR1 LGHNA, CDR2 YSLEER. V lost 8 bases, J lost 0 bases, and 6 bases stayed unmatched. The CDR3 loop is CASGFSGASYNEQFF. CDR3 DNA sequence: TGCGCCAGCGGGTTTAGCGGGGCCTCCTACAATGAGCAGTTCTTC.

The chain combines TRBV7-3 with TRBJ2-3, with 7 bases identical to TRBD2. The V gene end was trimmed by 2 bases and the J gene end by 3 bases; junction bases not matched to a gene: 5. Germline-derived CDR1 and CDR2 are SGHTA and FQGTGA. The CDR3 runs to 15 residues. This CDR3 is CASSLLSAGTDTQYF. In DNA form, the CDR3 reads TGTGCCAGCAGCTTACTCTCAGCGGGAACAGATACGCAGTATTTT.

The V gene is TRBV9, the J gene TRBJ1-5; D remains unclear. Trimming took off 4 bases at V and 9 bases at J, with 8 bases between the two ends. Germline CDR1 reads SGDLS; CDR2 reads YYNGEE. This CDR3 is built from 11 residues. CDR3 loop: CASSPRGPQHF. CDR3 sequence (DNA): TGTGCCAGCAGCCCTCGGGGGCCCCAGCATTTT.

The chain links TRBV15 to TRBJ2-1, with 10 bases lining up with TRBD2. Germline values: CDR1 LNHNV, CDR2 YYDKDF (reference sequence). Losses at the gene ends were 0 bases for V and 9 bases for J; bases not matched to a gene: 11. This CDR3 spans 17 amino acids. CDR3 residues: CATSREGGLAGVGEQFF. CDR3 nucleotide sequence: TGTGCCACCAGCAGAGAGGGTGGGCTAGCGGGAGTTGGTGAGCAGTTCTTC.

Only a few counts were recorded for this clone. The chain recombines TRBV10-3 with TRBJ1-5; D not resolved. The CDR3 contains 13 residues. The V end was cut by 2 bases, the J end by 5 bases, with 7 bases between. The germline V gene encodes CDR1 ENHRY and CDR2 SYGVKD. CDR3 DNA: TGTGCCATCAGTGAGACCCCAGATCAGCCCCAGCATTTT. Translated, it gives CAISETPDQPQHF.

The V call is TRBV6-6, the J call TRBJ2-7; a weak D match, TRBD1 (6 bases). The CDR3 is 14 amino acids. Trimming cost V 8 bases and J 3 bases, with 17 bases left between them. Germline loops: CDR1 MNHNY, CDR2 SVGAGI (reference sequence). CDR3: CASGTRDTLYEQYF. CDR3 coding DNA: TGTGCCAGCGGTACGAGGGACACCCTCTACGAGCAGTACTTC.

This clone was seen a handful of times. For the CDR3, the DNA is TGTGCCGAGGGGGGGGGCGGCTGGAGTGAGCAGTTCTTC. Protein: CAEGGGGWSEQFF. This chain joins TRBV2 and TRBJ2-1, with a tentative D call TRBD2 (7 bases). V lost 11 bases to trimming and J lost 9 bases, with 20 bases between them. Germline-derived CDR1 and CDR2 are SNHLY and FYNNEI. The CDR3 sequence is 13 residues long.

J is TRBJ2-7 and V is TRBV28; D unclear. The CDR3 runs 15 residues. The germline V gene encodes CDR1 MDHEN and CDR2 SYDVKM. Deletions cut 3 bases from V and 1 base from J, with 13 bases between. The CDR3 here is CASSFVGSLSYEQYF. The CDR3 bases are TGTGCCAGCAGTTTCGTCGGGTCATTGTCCTACGAGCAGTACTTC. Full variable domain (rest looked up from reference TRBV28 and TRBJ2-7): DVKVTQSSRYLVKRTGEKVFLECVQDMDHENMFWYRQDPGLGLRLIYFSYDVKMKEKGDIPEGYSVSREKKERFSLILESASTNQTSMYLCASSFVGSLSYEQYFGPGTRLTVT.

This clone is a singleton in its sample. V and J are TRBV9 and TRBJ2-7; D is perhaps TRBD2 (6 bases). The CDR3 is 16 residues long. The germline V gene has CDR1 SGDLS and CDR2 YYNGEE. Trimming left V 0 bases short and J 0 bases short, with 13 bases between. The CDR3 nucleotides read TGTGCCAGCAGCGTAGAAGATAGCGGCTACTCCTACGAGCAGTACTTC. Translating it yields CASSVEDSGYSYEQYF.

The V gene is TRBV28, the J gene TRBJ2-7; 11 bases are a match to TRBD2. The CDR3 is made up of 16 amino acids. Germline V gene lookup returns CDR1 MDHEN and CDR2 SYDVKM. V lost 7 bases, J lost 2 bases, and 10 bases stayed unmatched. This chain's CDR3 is CASTPLSSGRAYEQYF. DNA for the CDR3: TGTGCCAGCACTCCCCTAAGTAGCGGGAGGGCCTACGAGCAGTACTTC.

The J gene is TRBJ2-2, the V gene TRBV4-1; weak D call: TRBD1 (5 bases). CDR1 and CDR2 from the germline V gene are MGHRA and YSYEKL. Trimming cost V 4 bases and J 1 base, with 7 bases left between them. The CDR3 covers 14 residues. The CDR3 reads CASSLGENTGELFF. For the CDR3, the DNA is TGCGCCAGCAGCCTAGGGGAGAACACCGGGGAGCTGTTTTTT.

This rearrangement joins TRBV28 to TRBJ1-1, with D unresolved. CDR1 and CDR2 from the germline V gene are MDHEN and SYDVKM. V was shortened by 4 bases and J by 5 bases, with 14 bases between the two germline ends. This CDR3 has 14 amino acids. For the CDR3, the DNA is TGTGCCAGCAGTTCCGCGGGGAGGTTAACTGAAGCTTTCTTT. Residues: CASSSAGRLTEAFF.

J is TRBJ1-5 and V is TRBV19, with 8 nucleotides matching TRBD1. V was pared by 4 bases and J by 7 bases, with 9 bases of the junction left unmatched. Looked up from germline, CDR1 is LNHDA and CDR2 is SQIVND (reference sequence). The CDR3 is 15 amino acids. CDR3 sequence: CASSTTDRGSQPQHF. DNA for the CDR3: TGTGCCAGTAGTACCACAGACAGGGGAAGCCAGCCCCAGCATTTT.

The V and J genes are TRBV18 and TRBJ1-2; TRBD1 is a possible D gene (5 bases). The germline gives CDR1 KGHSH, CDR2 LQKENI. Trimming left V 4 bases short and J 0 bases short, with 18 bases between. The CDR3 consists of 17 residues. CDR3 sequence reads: CASSQGTVYMSNYGYTF. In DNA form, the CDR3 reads TGTGCCAGCTCACAAGGGACTGTATACATGTCTAACTATGGCTACACCTTC.

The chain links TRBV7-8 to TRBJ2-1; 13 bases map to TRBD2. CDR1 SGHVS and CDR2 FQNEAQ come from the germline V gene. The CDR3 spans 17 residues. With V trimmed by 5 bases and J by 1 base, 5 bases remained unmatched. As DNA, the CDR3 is TGTGCCAGCAGCAAACGGACTAGCGGGGGATCCTACAATGAGCAGTTCTTC. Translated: CASSKRTSGGSYNEQFF.

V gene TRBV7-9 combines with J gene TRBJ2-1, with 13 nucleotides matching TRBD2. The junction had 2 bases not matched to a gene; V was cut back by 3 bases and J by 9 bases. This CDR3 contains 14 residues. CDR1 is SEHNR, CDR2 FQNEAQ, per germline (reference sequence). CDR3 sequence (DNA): TGTGCCAGCAGCTTCGGGACTAGCGGGGTTGAGCAGTTCTTC. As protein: CASSFGTSGVEQFF.

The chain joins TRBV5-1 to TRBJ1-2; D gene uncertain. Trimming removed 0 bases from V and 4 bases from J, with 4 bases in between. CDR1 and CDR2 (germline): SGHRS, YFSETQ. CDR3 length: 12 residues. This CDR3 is CASSLASYGYTF. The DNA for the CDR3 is TGCGCCAGCAGCTTGGCTTCCTATGGCTACACCTTC.

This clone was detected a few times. The CDR3 bases are TGTGCCAGCAGTGGACAGGGCGGCAATCAGCCCCAGCATTTT. It encodes CASSGQGGNQPQHF. The chain employs TRBV27 and TRBJ1-5; 8 bases fit TRBD1. The CDR3 covers 14 residues. The V gene end was trimmed by 5 bases and the J gene end by 2 bases; junction bases not matched to a gene: 2. Germline-derived CDR1 and CDR2 are MNHEY and SMNVEV (reference sequence).

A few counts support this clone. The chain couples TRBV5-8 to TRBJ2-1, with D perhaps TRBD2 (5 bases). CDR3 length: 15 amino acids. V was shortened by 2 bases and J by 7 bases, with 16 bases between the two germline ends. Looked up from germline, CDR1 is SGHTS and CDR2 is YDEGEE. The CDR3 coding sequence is TGTGCCAGCAGCTTTTTTCGCGTAGGAGGTAATGAGCAGTTCTTC. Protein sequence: CASSFFRVGGNEQFF.

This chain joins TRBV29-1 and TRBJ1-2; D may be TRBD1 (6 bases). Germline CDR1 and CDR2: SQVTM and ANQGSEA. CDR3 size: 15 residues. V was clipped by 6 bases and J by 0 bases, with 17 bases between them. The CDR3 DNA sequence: TGCAGCGTGAGGACAGTTTACCAAACTAACTATGGCTACACCTTC. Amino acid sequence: CSVRTVYQTNYGYTF.

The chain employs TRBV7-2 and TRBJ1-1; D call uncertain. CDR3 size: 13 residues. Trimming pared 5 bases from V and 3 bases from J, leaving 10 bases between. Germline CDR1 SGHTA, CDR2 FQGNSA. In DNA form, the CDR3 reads TGTGCCAGCAGCCCGCACAAAGACACTGAAGCTTTCTTT. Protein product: CASSPHKDTEAFF.

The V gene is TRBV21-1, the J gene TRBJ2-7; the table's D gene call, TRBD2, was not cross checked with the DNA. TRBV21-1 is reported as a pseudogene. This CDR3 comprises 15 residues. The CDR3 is CASSKSVSLSYEQYF. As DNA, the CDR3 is TGTGCCAGCAGCAAGTCTGTGAGCCTCTCCTACGAGCAGTACTTC.

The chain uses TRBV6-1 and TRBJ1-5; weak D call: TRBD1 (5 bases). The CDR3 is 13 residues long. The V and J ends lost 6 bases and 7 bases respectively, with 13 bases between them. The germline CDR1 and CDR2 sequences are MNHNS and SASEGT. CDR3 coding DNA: TGTGCCAGCAGACCTCAGGGAGGCCAGCCCCAGCATTTT. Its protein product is CASRPQGGQPQHF.